The source of this T cell receptor (beta chain) is a study of radiotherapy plus CTLA-4 blockade in lung cancer. Findings of the study overall: Expansion of tumor-derived TCR clones was observed in blood after radiotherapy plus ipilimumab.

There are 15 residues in the CDR3. V shed 5 bases, J shed 2 bases, and the junction held 6 bases outside the gene matches. Germline V gene data show CDR1 as MNHNS and CDR2 as SASEGT. Clones were sequenced by immunoSEQ multiplex PCR, and TCRdb holds only the in-frame ones, with some missing. This sample has fewer than 85,000 clones, with roughly 86% found just once. As for this clone: What it binds is not known.

This clonotype originated in a human donor with non-small cell lung cancer who had stable disease on radiotherapy plus ipilimumab. The material sequenced was peripheral blood, taken from a patient treated with radiotherapy plus ipilimumab. The V gene is TRBV6-1, the J gene TRBJ1-5; 7 bases are shared with TRBD1. CDR3 sequence (DNA): TGTGCCAGCAGTTCTACAGGGGTGGGCAATCAGCCCCAGCATTTT. Translating it yields CASSSTGVGNQPQHF.